These 3 T cell receptor beta chains originate from one sample sequenced in a study of T cell repertoires in cytomegalovirus infection. In TCRdb, the reads were re-called with MiXCR into one record per CDR3 protein. Among about 400,000 distinct CDR3 sequences listed, about a third were seen once. Their specific antigens are unknown. This specimen consisted of cultured PBMCs, obtained from culture after CMV antigen stimulation. The origin of the receptors is a human donor in good health (CMV status not recorded). Some clones in this sample may be carry-over from other donors' samples.

This clonotype was observed many times. The chain uses TRBV12-3 or TRBV12-4 and TRBJ1-2; a weak D match, TRBD1 (5 bases). The CDR3 is 12 amino acids. The ends were cut back, 6 bases at V and 4 bases at J, with 9 bases in the middle. CDR3 amino acids: CASRGRAYGYTF. The CDR3 bases are TGTGCCAGCAGGGGACGGGCCTATGGCTACACCTTC.

The sample holds a few counts of this clonotype. CDR3 protein: CASSLAWGEQFF. CDR3 coding DNA: TGTGCCAGCAGCTTAGCGTGGGGTGAGCAGTTCTTC. V usage is TRBV7-6 and J usage is TRBJ2-1, with unresolved D. V lost 0 bases to trimming and J lost 9 bases, with 6 bases between them. The CDR3 extends over 12 amino acids. The V gene's germline CDR1 is SGHVS and CDR2 FNYEAQ. The full variable domain, completed using reference TRBV7-6 and TRBJ2-1, is GAGVSQSPRYKVTKRGQDVALRCDPISGHVSLYWYRQALGQGPEFLTYFNYEAQQDKSGLPNDRFSAERPEGSISTLTIQRTEQRDSAMYRCASSLAWGEQFFGPGTRLTVL.

The V call is TRBV6-2 or TRBV6-3, the J call TRBJ1-2; possibly TRBD1 for D (5 bases). Germline-derived CDR1 and CDR2 are MNHEY and SVGEGT. The CDR3 loop spans 12 amino acids. V dropped 2 bases and J dropped 8 bases, with 9 bases sitting between them. CDR3 loop: CASSYGGRGYTF. The CDR3 DNA is TGTGCCAGCAGTTACGGGGGGAGAGGCTACACCTTC.